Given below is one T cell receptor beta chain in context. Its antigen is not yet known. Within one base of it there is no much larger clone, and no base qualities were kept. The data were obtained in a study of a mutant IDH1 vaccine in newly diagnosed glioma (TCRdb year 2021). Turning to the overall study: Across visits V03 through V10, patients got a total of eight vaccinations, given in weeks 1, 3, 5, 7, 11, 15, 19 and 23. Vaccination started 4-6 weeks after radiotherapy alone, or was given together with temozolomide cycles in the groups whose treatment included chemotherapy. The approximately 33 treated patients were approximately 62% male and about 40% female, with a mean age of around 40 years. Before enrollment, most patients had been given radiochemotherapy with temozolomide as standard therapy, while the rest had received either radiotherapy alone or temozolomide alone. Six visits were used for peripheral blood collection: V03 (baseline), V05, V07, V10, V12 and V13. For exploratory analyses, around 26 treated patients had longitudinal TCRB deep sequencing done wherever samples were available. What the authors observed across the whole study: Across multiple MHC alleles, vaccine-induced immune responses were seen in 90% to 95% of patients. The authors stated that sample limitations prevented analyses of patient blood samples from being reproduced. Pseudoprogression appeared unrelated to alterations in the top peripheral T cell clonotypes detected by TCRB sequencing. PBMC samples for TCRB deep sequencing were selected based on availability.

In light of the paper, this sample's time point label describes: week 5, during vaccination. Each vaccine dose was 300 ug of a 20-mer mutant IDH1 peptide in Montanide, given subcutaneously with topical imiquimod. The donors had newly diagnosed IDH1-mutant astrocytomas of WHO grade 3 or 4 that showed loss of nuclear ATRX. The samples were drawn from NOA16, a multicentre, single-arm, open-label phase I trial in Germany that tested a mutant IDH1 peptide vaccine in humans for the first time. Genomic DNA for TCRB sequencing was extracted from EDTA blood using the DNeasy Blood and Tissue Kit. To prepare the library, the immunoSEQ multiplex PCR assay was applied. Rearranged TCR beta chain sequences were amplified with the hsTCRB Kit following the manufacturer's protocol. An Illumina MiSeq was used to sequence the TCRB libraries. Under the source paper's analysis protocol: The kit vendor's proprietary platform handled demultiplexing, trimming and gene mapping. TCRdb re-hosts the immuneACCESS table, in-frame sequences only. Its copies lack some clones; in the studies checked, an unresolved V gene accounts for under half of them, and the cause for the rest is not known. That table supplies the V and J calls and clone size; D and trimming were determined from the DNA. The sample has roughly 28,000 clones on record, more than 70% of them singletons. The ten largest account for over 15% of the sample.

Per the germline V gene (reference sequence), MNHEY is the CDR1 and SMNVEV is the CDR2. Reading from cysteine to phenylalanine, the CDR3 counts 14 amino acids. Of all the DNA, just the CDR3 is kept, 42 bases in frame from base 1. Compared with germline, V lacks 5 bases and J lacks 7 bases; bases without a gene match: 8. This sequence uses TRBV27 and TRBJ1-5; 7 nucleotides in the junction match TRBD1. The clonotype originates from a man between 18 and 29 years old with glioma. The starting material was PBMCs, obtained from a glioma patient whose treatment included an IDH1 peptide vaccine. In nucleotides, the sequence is TGTGCCAGCAGTCCGACAGGGAGCCAGCAGCCCCAGCATTTT. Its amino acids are CASSPTGSQQPQHF.